The T cell receptor (beta chain) described here comes from a study of shared clonotypes between healthy human individuals. Study findings and constraints: Tissue TCR repertoires likely differ from these blood-only repertoires.

TCRdb's copy holds only in-frame clones and misses some; the assay was immunoSEQ multiplex PCR. This table holds around 99,000 clones, 60% to 70% found once. The length of the CDR3 is 16 residues. Trimming cost V 3 bases and J 7 bases; bases outside gene matches: 11. Germline V lookup: CDR1 SGHRS, CDR2 YFSETQ. This clone was detected a few times. Its antigen is unknown. The rearrangement joins TRBV5-1 to TRBJ2-1; TRBD2 matches at 9 bases. The sequence was obtained from a man aged 25 to 45 in good health. The source material was memory CD8+ T cells sorted from blood. The subset is: CD45RO+ cells pooled with CCR7-negative TemRA cells. CDR3 sequence: CASSSASGGRGNEQFF. CDR3 bases: TGCGCCAGCAGCTCCGCTTCTGGCGGGAGGGGGAATGAGCAGTTCTTC.